The sequence of this TCR beta chain was determined in a study of OX40 agonist ivuxolimab in advanced cancers. For the study in its entirety: Ivuxolimab was an agonistic, fully human IgG2 monoclonal antibody directed against OX40 (CD134), a costimulatory receptor. In the dose-escalation cohort, around four fifths of patients were male, and the mean age was approximately 60 years, with a range of about 20 to 79. The paper describes the monotherapy dose-escalation part (N = 52 patients) of the phase I trial of ivuxolimab. Among the approximately 54 dose-escalation patients, some 19 had hepatocellular carcinoma, 15 melanoma, 9 renal cell carcinoma and 9 head and neck cancer. Three dose-escalation patients achieved partial responses, one with hepatocellular carcinoma and two with cutaneous melanoma. The point of sequencing TCRbeta in the periphery was to test whether ivuxolimab changed TCR sequence diversity and drove clonal T-cell expansion. Patients were allowed to have had prior anti-PD-1, anti-PD-L1 or anti-CTLA-4 therapy, and approximately 40% of the dose-escalation patients had previously received checkpoint inhibitors. Intravenous ivuxolimab was administered to patients every 2 weeks at six dose levels: 0.01, 0.1, 0.3, 1.5, 3 and 10 mg/kg. Broad study findings and their caveats: In the 0.1-3.0 mg/kg groups, partial responders had among the lowest normalized peripheral clonal expansion, particularly in CD8+ T cells. Which antigens the clonally expanded peripheral T cells were specific for was not determined. Low levels of normalized T-cell clonal expansion were also seen in some nonresponding patients. On average, CD8+ T cells showed more expanded clones than CD4+ T cells after ivuxolimab. At doses from 0.1 to 3.0 mg/kg, clonal expansion was seen in both CD4+ and CD8+ blood T cells between baseline and week 6.

To sequence the TCRbeta CDR3 region, genomic DNA was isolated from the sorted cells. The immunoSEQ Assay was used to sequence the TCRbeta CDR3 regions. TCRdb provides this immuneACCESS table in a form limited to in-frame rearrangements. Some clones are lacking; in checked studies, under half of them reflect an unresolved V gene, and why the rest are absent is not known. The sample yields tens of thousands of clones; less than 90% were counted once. Roughly 0.77% of the sample lies in the top ten. Turning to this clone: Which antigen it targets is not known. No qualities accompany the bases; no much larger clone lies one base away.

Counted from cysteine to phenylalanine, this CDR3 has 16 amino acids. CDR3 DNA is the only sequence kept; it has 48 bases, read in frame from the first base. At the junction V is shortened by 7 bases and J by 6 bases; bases outside the gene matches: 11. The germline V gene (reference sequence) specifies LNHDA as CDR1 and SQIVND as CDR2. The trial excluded patients who had a history of autoimmune disease or who were on systemic immunosuppression. Peripheral blood for TCR sequencing was drawn from every dose cohort at baseline, at cycle 4 day 1 and at cycle 7 day 1. The samples were drawn from a first-in-human, open-label, multicenter phase I dose-escalation trial of ivuxolimab. Adults with locally advanced or metastatic melanoma, renal cell, hepatocellular, or head and neck squamous cell carcinoma were enrolled in the trial. Before TCR sequencing, CD4+ T cells and CD8+ T cells were sorted from peripheral blood as separate populations.

The V gene is TRBV19 and the J gene is TRBJ1-5, with 11 central nucleotides matching TRBD1. The sequencing here drew on CD4+ or CD8+ T cells sorted from blood, taken in a trial of the OX40 agonist ivuxolimab. The TCR was taken from an adult with an advanced solid tumor such as melanoma, head and neck, liver or kidney cancer. For the CDR3, the sequence is CASTIFGQGAGQPQHF. The DNA sequence is as follows: TGTGCCAGTACCATCTTCGGACAGGGGGCTGGTCAGCCCCAGCATTTT.